Listed here are 18 T cell receptor beta chains from one sample, sequenced in a study of blood T cell repertoires in COVID-19. Measured with immunoSEQ multiplex PCR; TCRdb has only the in-frame clones, and not every one. The repertoire holds some 150,000 clones, with roughly 81% as singletons. What was sequenced was peripheral blood. Receptors originate from a man in his forties who had recovered from COVID-19.

CDR3 nucleotides: TGTGCCAGCAGCCTTCGACAGGGTTTTGGCTCACCCCTCCACTTT. Residues: CASSLRQGFGSPLHF. The chain combines TRBV6-4 with TRBJ1-6; 7 bases agree with TRBD1. Germline CDR1 MRHNA, CDR2 SNTAGT. The CDR3 is 15 residues long. J was trimmed by 10 bases and V by 6 bases; bases with no gene match: 12.

This chain uses TRBV7-2 with TRBJ1-4; no clear D gene. The CDR3 runs to 15 residues. The germline CDR1 and CDR2 sequences are SGHTA and FQGNSA. Deletions cut 2 bases from V and 3 bases from J, with 10 bases between. The CDR3 DNA reads as TGTGCCAGCAGCTTACTCCCAGTCCCTAATGAAAAACTGTTTTTT. The encoded protein is CASSLLPVPNEKLFF.

This rearrangement joins TRBV5-1 to TRBJ2-5; 12 bases are a match to TRBD2. Trimming took 4 bases from V and 0 from J; bases not matched to a gene: 7. CDR3 length: 17 amino acids. Germline CDR1 reads SGHRS; CDR2 reads YFSETQ. As DNA, the CDR3 is TGCGCCAGCAGCGTTTCGGGACTAGCGGGCAACCAAGAGACCCAGTACTTC. Amino acid sequence: CASSVSGLAGNQETQYF.

The J gene is TRBJ2-2, the V gene TRBV4-1; D is undetermined. The CDR3 covers 16 residues. Germline-derived CDR1 and CDR2 are MGHRA and YSYEKL. V was trimmed by 5 bases and J by 2 bases, leaving 15 bases between them. DNA of the CDR3: TGCGCCAGCAGCACCCCCCTTGGCCTCAACACCGGGGAGCTGTTTTTT. Protein: CASSTPLGLNTGELFF.

This clone was observed at least ten times. V and J are TRBV12-3 or TRBV12-4 and TRBJ2-5; TRBD1 is a possible D gene (7 bases). This CDR3 comprises 12 residues. Trimming removed 5 bases at V and 7 bases at J, with 11 bases between. For the CDR3, the DNA is TGTGCCAGCAGTACCCAGGGGGGGACCCAGTACTTC. It translates to CASSTQGGTQYF.

The rearrangement joins TRBV6-2 or TRBV6-3 to TRBJ2-5, with D perhaps TRBD1 (6 bases). Germline CDR1 MNHEY, CDR2 SVGEGT. The CDR3 loop spans 17 amino acids. Trimming removed 4 bases at V and 0 bases at J, with 18 bases between. The CDR3 spells CASSSSHQGQNQETQYF. In nucleotides, the CDR3 is TGTGCCAGCAGTTCAAGTCACCAGGGACAAAACCAAGAGACCCAGTACTTC.

The chain has TRBV10-3 and TRBJ1-6; the match to TRBD1 covers 7 bases. The length of the CDR3 is 17 residues. V dropped 0 bases and J dropped 0; count of bases not matched to a gene: 2. Germline V gene sequence: CDR1 ENHRY, CDR2 SYGVKD. The CDR3 region has the DNA TGTGCCATCAGTGAGTCGACAGGGAGCTCCTATAATTCACCCCTCCACTTT. Its translation: CAISESTGSSYNSPLHF.

The chain joins TRBV27 to TRBJ2-3; 7 bases fit TRBD2. Germline CDR1 is MNHEY and CDR2 is SMNVEV (reference sequence). V shed 8 bases and J 6 bases; nucleotides not matched to a gene: 11. The CDR3 loop spans 14 amino acids. CDR3 nucleotide sequence: TGTGCCAGCTTTCAGCGGGGTAATGCGGATACGCAGTATTTT. Translated, it gives CASFQRGNADTQYF.

J is TRBJ2-6 and V is TRBV11-3; TRBD2 matches at 7 bases. Germline-derived CDR1 and CDR2 are SGHNT and YENEEA. J gave up 0 bases and V 5 bases, and 7 bases lay outside the gene matches. The CDR3 runs to 17 residues. The CDR3 DNA follows: TGTGCCAGCAGCCCCCGCGGGGGAGTCTCTGGGGCCAACGTCCTGACTTTC. Its protein is CASSPRGGVSGANVLTF.

The V and J genes are TRBV7-8 and TRBJ2-1, with D tentatively TRBD2 (5 bases). Trimming removed 1 base from V and 4 bases from J, with 11 bases in between. The CDR3 contains 15 residues. Per the germline V gene, CDR1 is SGHVS and CDR2 is FQNEAQ. CDR3 sequence: CASSLDGNLYNEQFF. CDR3 DNA: TGTGCCAGCAGCTTAGACGGGAACCTATACAATGAGCAGTTCTTC.

The V call is TRBV18, the J call TRBJ1-5; 12 positions agree with TRBD1. CDR1 is KGHSH, CDR2 LQKENI, per germline. V was clipped by 6 bases and J by 7 bases; unmatched bases: 7. The CDR3 totals 15 residues. This CDR3 reads CASSPGTGGQQPQHF. Here the CDR3 DNA reads TGTGCCAGCTCGCCCGGGACAGGGGGCCAGCAGCCCCAGCATTTT.

The gene calls are TRBV10-3 and TRBJ2-7, with 8 bases identical to TRBD1. J lost 1 base, V lost 5 bases, and 4 bases had no gene match. The germline V gene encodes CDR1 ENHRY and CDR2 SYGVKD. This CDR3 is 14 amino acids long. CDR3 nucleotides: TGTGCCATCAGTCCCGGGACAGGTTCCTACGAGCAGTACTTC. Amino acids: CAISPGTGSYEQYF.

This clone was seen only a few times. Other DNA sequences in this specimen translate into the identical CDR3. The chain is built from TRBV20-1 and TRBJ1-1, with D hard to call. The CDR3 is 11 residues long. V lost 5 bases and J 5 bases, leaving 9 bases between the germline ends. Per germline, CDR1 DFQATT and CDR2 SNEGSKA (reference sequence). Written as DNA, the CDR3 is TGCAGTGCTGGCCGGGATACTGAAGCTTTCTTT. Amino acid sequence: CSAGRDTEAFF.

This rearrangement joins TRBV7-9 to TRBJ2-7; tentatively, D is TRBD1 (6 bases). This CDR3 contains 15 residues. The germline V gene encodes CDR1 SEHNR and CDR2 FQNEAQ (reference sequence). V gave up 3 bases and J gave up 4 bases, with 16 bases separating them. CDR3 residues: CASSFPGTGKYEQYF. The DNA of the CDR3 is TGTGCCAGCAGCTTCCCCGGAACAGGGAAATACGAGCAGTACTTC. The whole variable domain, filled in from reference TRBV7-9 and TRBJ2-7, reads DTGVSQNPRHKITKRGQNVTFRCDPISEHNRLYWYRQTLGQGPEFLTYFQNEAQLEKSRLLSDRFSAERPKGSFSTLEIQRTEQGDSAMYLCASSFPGTGKYEQYFGPGTRLTVT.

The sample holds a few counts of this clone. The chain joins TRBV10-3 to TRBJ2-1; 9 nucleotides align to TRBD2. Trimming cost V 4 bases and J 8 bases; bases outside gene matches: 9. Germline-derived CDR1 and CDR2 are ENHRY and SYGVKD. There are 15 residues in the CDR3. DNA of the CDR3: TGTGCCATCAGTGCTTTAGCGGGAGTTGAGGATGAGCAGTTCTTC. Amino acid sequence: CAISALAGVEDEQFF.

Only a few counts were recorded for this clone. The chain combines TRBV5-4 with TRBJ1-5; 7 nucleotides match TRBD1. The CDR3 is 16 amino acids. Germline lookup yields CDR1 SGHNT and CDR2 YYREEE (reference sequence). Trimming at V came to 0 bases and at J to 2 bases, leaving 5 bases not matched to a gene. CDR3 in amino acids: CASSLGGGLGNQPQHF. The CDR3 DNA reads TGTGCCAGCAGCTTGGGAGGGGGCCTGGGCAATCAGCCCCAGCATTTT.

The chain combines TRBV7-9 with TRBJ1-1; D gene uncertain. CDR1 and CDR2 from the germline V gene are SEHNR and FQNEAQ (reference sequence). The ends were cut back, 3 bases at V and 1 base at J, with 6 bases in the middle. The CDR3 runs to 13 residues. CDR3 protein: CASSFTGNTEAFF. CDR3 nucleotides: TGTGCCAGCAGCTTTACGGGGAACACTGAAGCTTTCTTT.

The rearrangement uses TRBV11-3 and TRBJ1-3; no firm D call. The CDR3 totals 13 residues. Trimming stripped 0 bases from V and 3 bases from J, with 3 bases between. Germline V gene data show CDR1 as SGHNT and CDR2 as YENEEA. CDR3 region: CASSLDSGNTIYF. The CDR3 DNA sequence: TGTGCCAGCAGCTTAGATAGTGGAAACACCATATATTTT.